Here is one TCR beta chain with its context. Its target is unknown. This sample was taken from a study of shared clonotypes between healthy human individuals. Study results and limitations: The diversity represented, both genetic and in exposure history, was limited by few donors.

V was shortened by 8 bases and J by 5 bases, with 22 bases between the two germline ends. The germline V gene encodes CDR1 GTSNPN and CDR2 SVGIG (reference sequence). The CDR3 spans 14 residues. Produced via immunoSEQ multiplex PCR; TCRdb's table is partial and in-frame only. Here the sample spans 2 million or so clones, approximately 95% being singletons. The sample taken for sequencing was naive CD4+ T cells sorted from blood. Subset in this sample: CD45RA+ positively selected. V usage is TRBV30 and J usage is TRBJ2-7, with D possibly matching TRBD2 (5 bases). This receptor was identified in a man between 18 and 35 years old in good health. In nucleotides, the CDR3 is TGTGCCGTCGCCCCGGGATCTGTCCGCCACGAGCAGTACTTC. This sequence encodes CAVAPGSVRHEQYF.